Listed below are T cell receptor beta chains from one sample, sequenced in a study of OX40 agonist ivuxolimab in advanced cancers. Using immunoSEQ multiplex PCR, the repertoire was profiled, and TCRdb retains in-frame clones only, with some absent. The repertoire holds 45,000 to 70,000 clones, with about 89% as singletons. The sample here was CD4+ or CD8+ T cells sorted from blood, taken in a trial of the OX40 agonist ivuxolimab. Receptors were obtained from an adult with an advanced solid tumor such as melanoma, head and neck, liver or kidney cancer. CDR3s include the opening cysteine and the closing phenylalanine or tryptophan.

TRBV10-1	TRBJ2-5	CASSEASGGQETQYF
TRBV10-3	TRBJ2-3	CAIGTGASGTDTQYF
TRBV6-5	TRBJ2-7	CASRRDRGSSYEQYF
TRBV28	TRBJ2-4	CASSSSGILNPIQYF
TRBV2	TRBJ1-2	CASSGQTYGYTF
TRBV5-1	TRBJ2-5	CASSPGQEGETQYF
TRBV9	TRBJ2-7	CASSQGTGTLEQYF
TRBV10-3	TRBJ2-7	CAASGEVAYEQYF
TRBV2	TRBJ2-5	CASSDLQETQYF
TRBV29-1	TRBJ2-7	CSVEQNSYEQYF
TRBV5-1	TRBJ1-1	CASSLGGRAFTEAFF
TRBV5-1	TRBJ1-1	CASSLGGQGNTEAFF
TRBV27	TRBJ1-1	CASSLSKPTTEAFF
TRBV5-6	TRBJ1-1	CASQGLSRTHEAFF
TRBV28	TRBJ2-3	CASSSAAQRGTDTQYF
TRBV29-1	TRBJ2-1	CSALVHQRRDNEQFF
TRBV10-3	TRBJ1-1	CAITDGSNTEAFF
TRBV6-1	TRBJ1-4	CASSRGGGTNEKLFF
TRBV30	TRBJ2-1	CAWSTGNREQFF
TRBV2	TRBJ2-3	CASSAGTGTDTQYF
TRBV5-6	TRBJ1-2	CASSFRRDRGLYGYTF
TRBV5-4	TRBJ2-5	CASSFGLAGETQYF
TRBV19	TRBJ2-3	CASSWAGSTDTQYF
TRBV5-4	TRBJ1-5	CASSSGSGGSNQPQHF
TRBV10-3	TRBJ1-1	CAITQGMNTEAFF
TRBV6-5	TRBJ2-1	CASSYSTSGSQDEQFF
TRBV7-9	TRBJ2-7	CASSLRKAEQYF
TRBV5-1	TRBJ2-2	CASSLERELFF
TRBV19	TRBJ2-7	CASSIPPGQGVVEQYF
TRBV7-9	TRBJ1-6	CASSAEDPRGPLHF
TRBV7-3	TRBJ2-3	CASSSQGGSTDTQYF
TRBV6-1	TRBJ1-2	CASSEQYGYTF
TRBV7-6	TRBJ1-1	CASSPIGVAEAFF
TRBV10-1	TRBJ2-7	CASPGLAGEGEQYF
TRBV5-5	TRBJ1-5	CASSLARDTNQPQHF
TRBV5-1	TRBJ2-1	CASSMGGVSYSNEQFF
TRBV5-1	TRBJ2-7	CASSLEGRTYEQYF
TRBV5-1	TRBJ1-3	CASSLAGTGNTIYF
TRBV7-2	TRBJ2-6	CASSLAGQGSTGANVLTF
TRBV6-5	TRBJ1-5	CASASDTNQPQHF
TRBV30	TRBJ2-6	CAWSPDRPGANVLTF
TRBV28	TRBJ1-1	CASSDGQGFTEAFF
TRBV9	TRBJ1-1	CASSVLDRVNTEAFF
TRBV29-1	TRBJ1-1	CSVSVVNTEAFF
TRBV27	TRBJ1-1	CASSLSPGQGAFLEAFF
TRBV6-4	TRBJ2-1	CASSPEGGGYNEQFF
TRBV20-1	TRBJ1-1	CSGGRTEAFF
TRBV5-1	TRBJ1-4	CASSLAGGNDKLFF
TRBV11-2	TRBJ2-1	CASSLGGLAGGKDEQFF
TRBV16	TRBJ1-3	CASSLQRNTIYF
TRBV30	TRBJ1-2	CAWTGGARYGYTF
TRBV6-1	TRBJ1-2	CASSEWGGSYTF
TRBV18	TRBJ1-1	CASSPRQGASGEAFF
TRBV6-1	TRBJ1-2	CASSAGTGGNYGYTF
TRBV18	TRBJ2-3	CASSPGDTQYF
TRBV5-6	TRBJ2-1	CASSGTSGFSGGEQFF